Below are 22 T cell receptor beta chains sequenced from a single sample in a study of blood T cell repertoires in COVID-19. Method: immunoSEQ multiplex PCR; TCRdb's copy keeps in-frame clones and lacks some. The sample includes about 110,000 clones, 90% of them seen just once. Sample: peripheral blood. The receptors stem from a human donor in a cohort sampled during active COVID-19.

The chain is built from TRBV4-1 and TRBJ2-5; 13 nucleotides align to TRBD2. This CDR3 has 21 residues. With 2 bases clipped from V and 0 bases from J, the junction kept 15 bases outside the gene matches. CDR1 is MGHRA and CDR2 is YSYEKL in the germline V gene. The CDR3, as DNA: TGCGCCAGCAGCCAAAGCGTCTCCGGGACTAGCGGGGCCCTGTACCAAGAGACCCAGTACTTC. As protein: CASSQSVSGTSGALYQETQYF.

CDR3 DNA: TGCGCCAGCAGCTTGTCCTTACCTCGGGACGGGGAGCTGTTTTTT. It is translated as CASSLSLPRDGELFF. V is TRBV5-1 and J is TRBJ2-2, with D perhaps matching TRBD2 (5 bases). Per the germline V gene, CDR1 is SGHRS and CDR2 is YFSETQ. The length of the CDR3 is 15 residues. V lost 1 base to trimming and J lost 7 bases, with 14 bases between them.

V gene TRBV9 combines with J gene TRBJ2-3; D possibly corresponds to TRBD2 (6 bases). This CDR3 comprises 18 residues. Germline V gene sequence: CDR1 SGDLS, CDR2 YYNGEE. The V and J ends lost 0 bases and 6 bases respectively, with 23 bases between them. CDR3 protein: CASSVGAGRGPLGDTQYF. CDR3 coding DNA: TGTGCCAGCAGCGTAGGTGCCGGGCGGGGACCCTTAGGGGATACGCAGTATTTT.

This chain links TRBV19 with TRBJ2-1, with D possibly being TRBD1 (5 bases). The V gene's germline CDR1 is LNHDA and CDR2 SQIVND (reference sequence). The CDR3 has 12 amino acids. V lost 3 bases to trimming and J lost 9 bases, with 9 bases between them. CDR3: CASSMLQGEQFF. The CDR3 DNA sequence: TGTGCCAGTAGTATGCTCCAGGGTGAGCAGTTCTTC.

In DNA, the CDR3 is TGCGCCAGCAGGCAAGACACAGGGCTCTCTGGAAACACCATATATTTT. Protein product: CASRQDTGLSGNTIYF. This rearrangement joins TRBV5-1 to TRBJ1-3; D possibly corresponds to TRBD1 (6 bases). This CDR3 has 16 amino acids. CDR1 SGHRS and CDR2 YFSETQ come from the germline V gene. V lost 5 bases and J lost 0, with 15 bases in between.

The chain couples TRBV18 to TRBJ1-1; no reliable D call. Germline loops: CDR1 KGHSH, CDR2 LQKENI. V dropped 5 bases and J dropped 0 bases, with 16 bases sitting between them. This CDR3 has 16 residues. The CDR3 bases are TGTGCCAGCTCATCACTATTGACACCTATGAACACTGAAGCTTTCTTT. It encodes CASSSLLTPMNTEAFF.

The chain recombines TRBV10-3 with TRBJ1-1, with TRBD1 matching 8 bases. CDR3 length equals 14 residues. V shed 7 bases, J shed 1 base, and the junction held 5 bases outside the gene matches. Germline assignment: CDR1 ENHRY and CDR2 SYGVKD. CDR3 amino acids: CAIKDRETNTEAFF. The CDR3 DNA reads TGTGCCATCAAGGACAGGGAAACGAACACTGAAGCTTTCTTT.

The V call is TRBV6-5, the J call TRBJ2-3, with 10 bases that match TRBD2. The CDR3 loop spans 15 amino acids. The junction had 7 bases not matched to a gene; V was cut back by 6 bases and J by 4 bases. The V gene's germline CDR1 is MNHEY and CDR2 SVGAGI. The CDR3 region has the DNA TGTGCCAGCAGCCGGGGCCTAGCGGGGGCAGATACGCAGTATTTT. This translates into CASSRGLAGADTQYF.

The chain is built from TRBV19 and TRBJ1-2; TRBD1 matches 9 bases. The ends lost 6 bases at V and 5 bases at J; junction bases unmatched: 4. The CDR3 contains 13 residues. Germline V gives CDR1 LNHDA, CDR2 SQIVND (reference sequence). This CDR3 reads CASSGTGPYGYTF. Written as DNA, the CDR3 is TGTGCCAGTAGCGGGACAGGGCCGTATGGCTACACCTTC. Full variable domain (outside the CDR3, taken from reference TRBV19 and TRBJ1-2): DGGITQSPKYLFRKEGQNVTLSCEQNLNHDAMYWYRQDPGQGLRLIYYSQIVNDFQKGDIAEGYSVSREKKESFPLTVTSAQKNPTAFYLCASSGTGPYGYTFGSGTRLTVV.

Concerning this clone itself: The junction shows a germline mismatch at one end, possibly a read error. The V gene is TRBV7-3, the J gene TRBJ2-2, with TRBD2 matching over 11 bases. The CDR3 totals 18 residues. Per the germline V gene, CDR1 is SGHTA and CDR2 is FQGTGA. The CDR3 nucleotides are TGTGCCAGCAGCTCCCCTGGTCTAGCGGGAGGAGGACACCGGGGAGCTGTTTTT. It encodes CASSSPGLAGGGHRGAVF.

The V gene is TRBV3-1 (or the pseudogene TRBV3-2), the J gene TRBJ2-5; the match to TRBD2 covers 16 bases. The germline V gene encodes CDR1 LGHDT and CDR2 YNNKEL (reference sequence). Trimming at V came to 3 bases and at J to 5 bases, leaving 3 bases not matched to a gene. The length of the CDR3 is 16 residues. The CDR3 bases are TGTGCCAGCAGCCAGGGACTAGCGGGGGGGGTTGAGACCCAGTACTTC. The encoded protein is CASSQGLAGGVETQYF.

V gene TRBV28 combines with J gene TRBJ2-7; D possibly corresponds to TRBD2 (5 bases). CDR3 length: 11 residues. V gave up 6 bases and J gave up 7 bases, with 10 bases separating them. The germline gives CDR1 MDHEN, CDR2 SYDVKM. CDR3 protein: CASSAGDEQYF. CDR3 in DNA: TGTGCCAGCAGCGCCGGGGATGAGCAGTACTTC.

V and J are TRBV14 and TRBJ2-1, with 9 bases lining up with TRBD2. The CDR3 runs to 17 residues. V gave up 0 bases and J gave up 3 bases; unmatched junction bases: 6. Germline assignment: CDR1 SGHDN and CDR2 FVKESK. CDR3 nucleotide sequence: TGTGCCAGCAGCCAAGACAGACTAGCGGTAAACTACAATGAGCAGTTCTTC. Encoded protein: CASSQDRLAVNYNEQFF.

The chain couples TRBV28 to TRBJ1-3; D may be TRBD1 (5 bases). The CDR3 is 13 residues long. The V end was cut by 3 bases, the J end by 4 bases, with 7 bases between. The germline V gene has CDR1 MDHEN and CDR2 SYDVKM. In DNA, the CDR3 is TGTGCCAGCAGTTTGGCAGGGGGAAACACCATATATTTT. Encoded protein: CASSLAGGNTIYF.

The chain carries TRBV7-2 and TRBJ1-1; the D is unclear. The CDR3 has 14 residues. In germline, CDR1 is SGHTA, CDR2 FQGNSA. V was clipped by 5 bases and J by 0 bases, with 10 bases between them. The CDR3 is CASSQRALNTEAFF. DNA for the CDR3: TGTGCCAGCAGCCAGAGGGCCCTGAACACTGAAGCTTTCTTT.

The rearrangement links TRBV5-1 to TRBJ2-5; D is perhaps TRBD2 (5 bases). V lost 0 bases to trimming and J lost 4 bases, with 22 bases between them. Germline values: CDR1 SGHRS, CDR2 YFSETQ. This CDR3 spans 18 amino acids. CDR3 protein: CASSLAGRRGPLLETQYF. The CDR3 DNA is TGCGCCAGCAGCTTGGCCGGTCGGCGCGGGCCGCTATTAGAGACCCAGTACTTC.

This chain links TRBV19 with TRBJ1-5, with TRBD1 matching over 9 bases. J lost 5 bases, V lost 3 bases, and 11 bases had no gene match. CDR3 length: 17 amino acids. Germline CDR1 is LNHDA and CDR2 is SQIVND (reference sequence). The DNA for the CDR3 is TGTGCCAGTAGTATTGCGGACAGGGGAAATCGCGATCAGCCCCAGCATTTT. The encoded protein is CASSIADRGNRDQPQHF. The variable domain in full, with the rest retrieved from reference TRBV19 and TRBJ1-5, is DGGITQSPKYLFRKEGQNVTLSCEQNLNHDAMYWYRQDPGQGLRLIYYSQIVNDFQKGDIAEGYSVSREKKESFPLTVTSAQKNPTAFYLCASSIADRGNRDQPQHFGDGTRLSIL.

This clone was recorded only once. This chain's CDR3 is CASSSWAGGRETQYF. The CDR3 DNA follows: TGTGCCAGCAGCTCGTGGGCCGGGGGACGGGAGACCCAGTACTTC. The V gene is TRBV11-2, the J gene TRBJ2-5; weak D call: TRBD2 (6 bases). Per germline, CDR1 SGHAT and CDR2 FQNNGV. Between the trimmed V and J ends, which lost 4 bases and 5 bases, there was a span of 17 bases. The CDR3 sequence is 15 residues long.

The chain employs TRBV28 and TRBJ2-1, with 9 bases identical to TRBD1. Unmatched junction bases numbered 7, after V lost 2 bases and J lost 5 bases. The length of the CDR3 is 16 residues. Germline values: CDR1 MDHEN, CDR2 SYDVKM. This CDR3 is CASSLAYRGLDNEQFF. DNA of the CDR3: TGTGCCAGCAGTTTAGCCTACAGGGGGCTCGACAATGAGCAGTTCTTC.

The rearrangement joins TRBV5-4 to TRBJ2-1, with 7 bases that match TRBD1. The germline CDR1 and CDR2 sequences are SGHNT and YYREEE (reference sequence). This CDR3 spans 15 amino acids. Trimming removed 6 bases from V and 3 bases from J; junction bases left unmatched: 9. The CDR3 DNA sequence: TGTGCCAGCATCCCGTCGGGACAGAGCTACAATGAGCAGTTCTTC. Residues: CASIPSGQSYNEQFF.

The V gene is TRBV5-1, the J gene TRBJ1-4; 7 bases fit TRBD1. Germline assignment: CDR1 SGHRS and CDR2 YFSETQ. V lost 4 bases, J lost 3 bases, and 9 bases stayed unmatched. This CDR3 is built from 16 residues. In nucleotides, the CDR3 is TGCGCCAGCAGCCTAACCAGACAGGGAGCTAATGAAAAACTGTTTTTT. Protein: CASSLTRQGANEKLFF.

DNA for the CDR3: TGTGCCAGCAGCCCCCTCGGGGGGAGACGTGGCTACACCTTC. It translates to CASSPLGGRRGYTF. This chain joins TRBV5-6 and TRBJ1-2; D possibly corresponds to TRBD1 (5 bases). CDR1 is SGHDT, CDR2 YYEEEE, per germline. Deletions cut 4 bases from V and 7 bases from J, with 17 bases between. The CDR3 sequence is 14 residues long.